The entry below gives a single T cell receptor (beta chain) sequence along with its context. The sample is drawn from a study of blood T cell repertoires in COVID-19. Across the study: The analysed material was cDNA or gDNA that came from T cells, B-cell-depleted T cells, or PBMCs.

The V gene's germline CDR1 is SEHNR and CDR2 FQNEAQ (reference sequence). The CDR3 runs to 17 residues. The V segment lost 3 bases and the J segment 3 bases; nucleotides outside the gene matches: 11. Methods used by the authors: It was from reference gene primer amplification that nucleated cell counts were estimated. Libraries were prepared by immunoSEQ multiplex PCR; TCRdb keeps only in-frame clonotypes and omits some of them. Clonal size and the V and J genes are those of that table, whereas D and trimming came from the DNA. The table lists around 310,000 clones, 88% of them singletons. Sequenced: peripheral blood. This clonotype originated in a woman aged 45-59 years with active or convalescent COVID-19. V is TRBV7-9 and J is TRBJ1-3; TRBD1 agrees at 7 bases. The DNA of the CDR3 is TGTGCCAGCAGCTTGGGACCTACAGGGGCACTTGGAAACACCATATATTTT. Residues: CASSLGPTGALGNTIYF.